The present T cell receptor (beta chain) was sequenced within a study of patients and donors after allogeneic stem cell transplantation. TCRdb itself ran the RT-PCR reads through MiXCR, one entry per CDR3 protein. Of about 150,000 distinct CDR3 sequences listed, roughly two fifths were seen once; the top ten hold about 50%. V was clipped by 1 base and J by 8 bases, with 12 bases between them. CDR3 length equals 15 residues. CDR1 and CDR2 from the germline V gene are MGHRA and YSYEKL. The chain carries TRBV4-1 and TRBJ1-6, with D tentatively TRBD1 (5 bases). Specimen: blood, either unsorted or a sorted T cell fraction (not recorded which). The sequence was collected from a human donor who was either an allogeneic HSCT recipient or a stem cell or donor lymphocyte infusion donor (not recorded which). It is not recorded whose cells these are; they may come from a transplant donor. CDR3 sequence (DNA): TGCGCCAGCAGCCAAGGGCCGACAGCGGATTCACCCCTCCACTTT. Translation: CASSQGPTADSPLHF.